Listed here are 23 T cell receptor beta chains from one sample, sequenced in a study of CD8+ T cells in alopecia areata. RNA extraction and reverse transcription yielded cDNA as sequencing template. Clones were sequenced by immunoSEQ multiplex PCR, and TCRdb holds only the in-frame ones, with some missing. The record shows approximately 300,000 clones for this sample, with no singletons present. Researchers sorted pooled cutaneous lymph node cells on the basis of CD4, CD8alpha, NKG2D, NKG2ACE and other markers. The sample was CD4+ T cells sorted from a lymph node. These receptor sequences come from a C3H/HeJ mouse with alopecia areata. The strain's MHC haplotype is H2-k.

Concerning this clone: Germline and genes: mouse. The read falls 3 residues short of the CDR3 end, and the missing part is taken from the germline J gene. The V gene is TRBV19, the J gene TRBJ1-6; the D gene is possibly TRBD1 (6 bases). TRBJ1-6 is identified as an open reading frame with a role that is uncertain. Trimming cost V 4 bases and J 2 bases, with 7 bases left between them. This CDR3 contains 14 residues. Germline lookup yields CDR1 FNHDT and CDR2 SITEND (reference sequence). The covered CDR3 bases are TGTGCCAGCAGTGGGGGGCCCTATAATTCGCCC. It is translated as CASSGGPYNSP. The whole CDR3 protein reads CASSGGPYNSPLYF.

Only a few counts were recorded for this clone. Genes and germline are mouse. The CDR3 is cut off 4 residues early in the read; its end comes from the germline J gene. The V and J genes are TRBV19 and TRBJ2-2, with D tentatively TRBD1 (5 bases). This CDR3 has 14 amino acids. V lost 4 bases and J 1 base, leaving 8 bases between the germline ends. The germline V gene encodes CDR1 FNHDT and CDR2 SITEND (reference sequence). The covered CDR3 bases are TGTGCCAGCAGTTACAGGAGAAACACCGGG. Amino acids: CASSYRRNTG. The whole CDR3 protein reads CASSYRRNTGQLYF.

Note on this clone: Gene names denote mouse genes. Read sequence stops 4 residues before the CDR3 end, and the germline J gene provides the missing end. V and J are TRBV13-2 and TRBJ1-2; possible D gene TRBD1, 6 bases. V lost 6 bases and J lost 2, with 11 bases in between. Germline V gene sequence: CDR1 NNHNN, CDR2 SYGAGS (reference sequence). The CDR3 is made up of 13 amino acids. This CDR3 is CASAYTGNSDYTF. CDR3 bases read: TGTGCCAGCGCCTATACAGGGAACTCC.

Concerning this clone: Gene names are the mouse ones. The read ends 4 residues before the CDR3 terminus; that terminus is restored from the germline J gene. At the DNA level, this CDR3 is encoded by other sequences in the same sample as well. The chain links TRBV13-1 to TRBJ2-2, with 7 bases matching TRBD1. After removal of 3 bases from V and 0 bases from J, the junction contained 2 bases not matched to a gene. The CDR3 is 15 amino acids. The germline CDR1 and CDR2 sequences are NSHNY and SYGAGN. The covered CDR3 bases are TGTGCCAGCAGTGGACAGGGAGCAAACACCGGG. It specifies CASSGQGANTG. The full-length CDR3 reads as CASSGQGANTGQLYF.

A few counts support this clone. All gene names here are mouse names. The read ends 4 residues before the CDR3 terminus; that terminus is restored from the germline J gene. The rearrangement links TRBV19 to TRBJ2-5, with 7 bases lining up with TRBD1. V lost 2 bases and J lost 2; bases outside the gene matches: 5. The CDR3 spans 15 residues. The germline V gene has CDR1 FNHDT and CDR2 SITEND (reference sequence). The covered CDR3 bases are TGTGCCAGCAGTATTCCCCGGGACAGCCAAGAC. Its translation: CASSIPRDSQD. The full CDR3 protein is CASSIPRDSQDTQYF.

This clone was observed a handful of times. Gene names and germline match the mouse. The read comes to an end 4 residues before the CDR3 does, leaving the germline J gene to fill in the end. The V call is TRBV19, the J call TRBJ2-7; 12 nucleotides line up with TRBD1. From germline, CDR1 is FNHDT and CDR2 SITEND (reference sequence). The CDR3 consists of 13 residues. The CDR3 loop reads CASGDRGLDEQYF. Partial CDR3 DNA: TGTGCCAGCGGGGACAGGGGGCTGGAT.

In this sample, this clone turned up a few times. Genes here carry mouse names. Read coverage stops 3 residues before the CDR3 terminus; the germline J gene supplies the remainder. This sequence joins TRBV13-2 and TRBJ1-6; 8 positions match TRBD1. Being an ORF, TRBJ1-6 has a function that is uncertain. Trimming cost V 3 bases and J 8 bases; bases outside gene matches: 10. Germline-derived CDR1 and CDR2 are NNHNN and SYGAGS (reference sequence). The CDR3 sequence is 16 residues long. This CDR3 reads CASGAPKTGEDSPLYF. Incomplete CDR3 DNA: TGTGCCAGCGGTGCCCCCAAGACAGGGGAGGATTCGCCC.

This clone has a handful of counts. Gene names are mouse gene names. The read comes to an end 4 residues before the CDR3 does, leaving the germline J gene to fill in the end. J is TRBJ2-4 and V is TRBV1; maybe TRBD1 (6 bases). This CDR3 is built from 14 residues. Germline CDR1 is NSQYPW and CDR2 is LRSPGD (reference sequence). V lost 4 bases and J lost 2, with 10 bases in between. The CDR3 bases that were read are TGCACCTGCAGTGTCTCAGGGGATCAAAAC. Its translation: CTCSVSGDQN. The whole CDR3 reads CTCSVSGDQNTLYF. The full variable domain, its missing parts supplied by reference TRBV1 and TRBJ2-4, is VTLLEQNPRWRLVPRGQAVNLRCILKNSQYPWMSWYQQDLQKQLQWLFTLRSPGDKEVKSLPGADYLATRVTDTELRLQVANMSQGRTLYCTCSVSGDQNTLYFGAGTRLSVL.

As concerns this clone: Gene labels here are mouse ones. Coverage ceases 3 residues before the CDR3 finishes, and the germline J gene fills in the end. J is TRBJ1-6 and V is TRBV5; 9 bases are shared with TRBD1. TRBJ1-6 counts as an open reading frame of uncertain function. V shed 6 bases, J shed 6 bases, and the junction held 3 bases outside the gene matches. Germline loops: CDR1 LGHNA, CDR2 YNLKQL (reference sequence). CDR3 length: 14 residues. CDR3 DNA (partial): TGTGCCAGCAGTCGGGACAGGGTTAATTCGCCC. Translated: CASSRDRVNSP. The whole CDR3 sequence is CASSRDRVNSPLYF.

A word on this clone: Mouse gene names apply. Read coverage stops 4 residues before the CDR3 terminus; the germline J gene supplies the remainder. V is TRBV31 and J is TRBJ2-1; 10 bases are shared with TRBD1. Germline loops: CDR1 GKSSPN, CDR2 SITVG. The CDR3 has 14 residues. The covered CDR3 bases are TGTGCCTGGAGTCTGGACAGGGGGTGGGCT. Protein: CAWSLDRGWA. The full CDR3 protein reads CAWSLDRGWAEQFF.

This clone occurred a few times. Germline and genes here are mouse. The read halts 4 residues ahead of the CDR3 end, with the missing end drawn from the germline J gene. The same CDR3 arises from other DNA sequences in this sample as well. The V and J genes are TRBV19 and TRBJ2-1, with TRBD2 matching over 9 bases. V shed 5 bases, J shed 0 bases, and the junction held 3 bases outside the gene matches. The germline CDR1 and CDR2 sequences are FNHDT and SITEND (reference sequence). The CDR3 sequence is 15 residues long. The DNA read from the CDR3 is TGTGCCAGCAGACGGACTGGGGATAACTATGCT. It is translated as CASRRTGDNYA. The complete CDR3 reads CASRRTGDNYAEQFF.

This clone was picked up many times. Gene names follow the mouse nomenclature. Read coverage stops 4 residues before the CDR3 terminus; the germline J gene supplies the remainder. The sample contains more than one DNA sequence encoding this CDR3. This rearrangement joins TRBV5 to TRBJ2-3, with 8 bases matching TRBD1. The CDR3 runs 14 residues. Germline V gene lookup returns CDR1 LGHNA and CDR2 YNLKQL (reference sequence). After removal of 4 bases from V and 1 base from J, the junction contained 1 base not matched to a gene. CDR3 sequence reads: CASSPGQGAETLYF. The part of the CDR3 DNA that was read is TGTGCCAGCAGCCCGGGACAGGGTGCAGAA.

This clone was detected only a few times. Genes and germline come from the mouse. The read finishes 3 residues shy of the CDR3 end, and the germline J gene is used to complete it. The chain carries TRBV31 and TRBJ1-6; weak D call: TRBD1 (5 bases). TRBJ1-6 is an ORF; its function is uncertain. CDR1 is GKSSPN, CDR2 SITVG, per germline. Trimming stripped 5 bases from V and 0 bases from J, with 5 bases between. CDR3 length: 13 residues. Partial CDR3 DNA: TGTGCCTGGGACAGTTCCTATAATTCGCCC. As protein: CAWDSSYNSP. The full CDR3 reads CAWDSSYNSPLYF.

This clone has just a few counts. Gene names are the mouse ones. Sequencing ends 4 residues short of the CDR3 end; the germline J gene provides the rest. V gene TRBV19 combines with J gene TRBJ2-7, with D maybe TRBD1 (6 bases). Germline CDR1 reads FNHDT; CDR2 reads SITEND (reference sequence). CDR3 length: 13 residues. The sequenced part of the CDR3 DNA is TGTGCCAGCAGCACCGGGACAATTTAT. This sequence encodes CASSTGTIY. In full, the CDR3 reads CASSTGTIYEQYF.

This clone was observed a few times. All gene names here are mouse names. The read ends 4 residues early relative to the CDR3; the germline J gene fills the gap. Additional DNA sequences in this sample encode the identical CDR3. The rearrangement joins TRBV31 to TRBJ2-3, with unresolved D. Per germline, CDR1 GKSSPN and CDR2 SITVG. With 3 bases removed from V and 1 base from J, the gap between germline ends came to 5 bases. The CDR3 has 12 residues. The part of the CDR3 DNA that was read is TGTGCCTGGAGGCAGGGTGCAGAA. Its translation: CAWRQGAE. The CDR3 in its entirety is CAWRQGAETLYF.

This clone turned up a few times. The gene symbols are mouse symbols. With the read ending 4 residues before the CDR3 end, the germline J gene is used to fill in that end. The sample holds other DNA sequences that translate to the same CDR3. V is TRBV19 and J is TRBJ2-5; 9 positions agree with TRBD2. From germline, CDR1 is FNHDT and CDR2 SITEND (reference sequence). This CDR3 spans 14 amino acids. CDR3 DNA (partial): TGTGCCAGCAGTATGGGACTGGGTGAAGAC. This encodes CASSMGLGED. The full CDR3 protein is CASSMGLGEDTQYF. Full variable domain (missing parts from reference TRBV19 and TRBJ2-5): GGIITQTPKFLIGQEGQKLTLKCQQNFNHDTMYWYRQDSGKGLRLIYYSITENDLQKGDLSEGYDASREKKSSFSLTVTSAQKNEMAVFLCASSMGLGEDTQYFGPGTRLLVL.

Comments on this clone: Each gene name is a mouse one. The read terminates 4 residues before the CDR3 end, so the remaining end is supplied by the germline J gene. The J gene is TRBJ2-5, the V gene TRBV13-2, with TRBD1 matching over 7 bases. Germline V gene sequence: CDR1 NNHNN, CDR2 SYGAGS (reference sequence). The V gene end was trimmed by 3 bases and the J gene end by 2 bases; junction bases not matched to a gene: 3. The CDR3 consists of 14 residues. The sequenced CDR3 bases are TGTGCCAGCGGTGGAGGGACAGCCCAAGAC. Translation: CASGGGTAQD. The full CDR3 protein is CASGGGTAQDTQYF.

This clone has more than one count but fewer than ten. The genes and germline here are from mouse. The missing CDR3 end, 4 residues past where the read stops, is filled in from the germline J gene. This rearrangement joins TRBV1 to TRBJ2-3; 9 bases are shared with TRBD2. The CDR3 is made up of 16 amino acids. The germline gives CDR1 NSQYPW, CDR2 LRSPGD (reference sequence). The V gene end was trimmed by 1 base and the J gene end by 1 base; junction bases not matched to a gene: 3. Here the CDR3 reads CTCSAAWGGGAETLYF. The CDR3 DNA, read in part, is TGCACCTGCAGTGCAGCCTGGGGGGGAGGTGCAGAA.

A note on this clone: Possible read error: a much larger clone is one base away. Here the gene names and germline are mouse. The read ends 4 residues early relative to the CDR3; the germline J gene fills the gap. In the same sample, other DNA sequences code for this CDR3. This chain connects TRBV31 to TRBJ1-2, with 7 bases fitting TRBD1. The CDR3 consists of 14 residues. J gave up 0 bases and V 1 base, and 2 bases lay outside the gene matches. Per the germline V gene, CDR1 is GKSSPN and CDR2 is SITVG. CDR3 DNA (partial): TGTGCCTGGAGTCCAGGGACAGCAAACTCC. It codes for CAWSPGTANS. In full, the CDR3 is CAWSPGTANSDYTF. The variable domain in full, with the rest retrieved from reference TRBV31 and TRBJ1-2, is AQTIHQWPVAEIKAVGSPLSLGCTIKGKSSPNLYWYWQATGGTLQQLFYSITVGQVESVVQLNLSASRPKDDQFILSTEKLLLSHSGFYLCAWSPGTANSDYTFGSGTRLLVI.

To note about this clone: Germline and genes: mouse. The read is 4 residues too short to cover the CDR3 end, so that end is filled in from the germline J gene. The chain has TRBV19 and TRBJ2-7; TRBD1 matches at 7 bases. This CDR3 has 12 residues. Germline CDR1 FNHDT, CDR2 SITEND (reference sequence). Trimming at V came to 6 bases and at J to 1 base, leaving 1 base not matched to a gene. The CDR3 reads CASKDRSYEQYF. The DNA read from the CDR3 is TGTGCCAGCAAGGACAGGTCCTAT.

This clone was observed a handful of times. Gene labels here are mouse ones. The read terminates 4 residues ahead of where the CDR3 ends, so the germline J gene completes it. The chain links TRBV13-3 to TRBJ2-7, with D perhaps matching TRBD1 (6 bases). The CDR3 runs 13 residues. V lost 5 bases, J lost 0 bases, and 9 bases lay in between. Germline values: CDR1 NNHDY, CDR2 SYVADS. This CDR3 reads CASSAGVSYEQYF. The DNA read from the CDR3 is TGTGCCAGCAGCGCAGGGGTCTCCTAT.

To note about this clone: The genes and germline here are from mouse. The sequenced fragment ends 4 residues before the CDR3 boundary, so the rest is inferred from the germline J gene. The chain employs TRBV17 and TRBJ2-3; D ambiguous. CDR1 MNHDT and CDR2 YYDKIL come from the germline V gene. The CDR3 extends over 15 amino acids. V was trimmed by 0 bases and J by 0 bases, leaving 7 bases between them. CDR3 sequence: CASSRDEGSAETLYF. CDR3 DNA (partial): TGTGCTAGCAGTAGAGATGAGGGTAGTGCAGAA.

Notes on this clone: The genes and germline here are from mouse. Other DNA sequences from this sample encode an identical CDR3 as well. The CDR3 region is CASSDPDRYAEQFF. The sequenced CDR3 bases are TGTGCCAGCAGTGACCCGGACAGGTATGCT. The chain joins TRBV13-1 to TRBJ2-1; TRBD1 agrees at 7 bases. Read data end 4 residues before the CDR3 end; the end is taken from the germline J gene. V shed 2 bases and J 4 bases; nucleotides not matched to a gene: 3. The CDR3 covers 14 residues. The germline V gene has CDR1 NSHNY and CDR2 SYGAGN.